This T cell receptor (beta chain) is from a study of blood T cell repertoires in COVID-19. Study details: Nucleic acid was either cDNA or gDNA, and it came from T cells, B-cell-depleted T cells, or PBMCs.

The CDR3 spans 20 residues. Trimming removed 0 bases from V and 6 bases from J; junction bases left unmatched: 20. Germline values: CDR1 LGHNA, CDR2 YNFKEQ. Participant-given clinical history determined each cohort assignment. As processed by the authors: Amplifying reference gene primers gave estimates of nucleated cell counts. The table came from immunoSEQ multiplex PCR; TCRdb's copy has only in-frame clones and leaves some out. V and J calls and clone size are copied from that table; D and trimming were computed from the DNA. The sample shows hundreds of thousands of clones, roughly 87% of them seen only once.

The chain carries TRBV4-2 and TRBJ2-3; 8 nucleotides align to TRBD2. The TCR comes from a woman between 18 and 29 years old who had recovered from COVID-19. Specimen: PBMCs or T cells enriched from blood (not recorded which). The CDR3 coding sequence is TGTGCCAGCAGCCAAGACAGGTGGAGTGGGGCGGGGGGCCGAAGGGATACGCAGTATTTT. It encodes CASSQDRWSGAGGRRDTQYF.